The T cell receptor (beta chain) under discussion was sequenced for a study of spatial heterogeneity in lung cancer. With 5 bases clipped from V and 6 bases from J, the junction kept 13 bases outside the gene matches. Germline-derived CDR1 and CDR2 are MNHEY and SVGAGI. The CDR3 has 16 amino acids. Time point defined: blood at routine non-recurrence follow-up after resection. This clonotype was detected ten times or more. Individual TCR cDNA molecules each bore their own unique molecular identifier. MiXCR, run by TCRdb on the 5' RACE reads, gives a single entry per CDR3 protein. The sample gives about 27,000 distinct CDR3 sequences, 5.4% of which show up once; 20% to 25% is in the top ten.

Sequenced here: PBMCs, sampled at follow-up. The sequence was obtained from a female donor with early-stage non-small cell lung cancer. The chain recombines TRBV6-5 with TRBJ1-2, with 9 bases identical to TRBD1. This CDR3 reads CASSPPGGQGTNGYTF. For the CDR3, the DNA is TGTGCCAGCAGTCCCCCGGGGGGACAGGGCACGAATGGCTACACCTTC.